Shown below are 6 T cell receptor beta chains from a single sample sequenced in a study of T cell repertoires in cytomegalovirus infection. MiXCR was run by TCRdb on the reads, yielding one entry per CDR3 protein. Among about 360,000 distinct CDR3 sequences listed, less than 20% were seen once. Material: PBMCs. All receptors come from a human donor in good health (CMV status not recorded). Some clones in this sample may be carry-over from other donors' samples.

This clonotype came up many times. The chain recombines TRBV11-2 with TRBJ2-7; tentatively, D is TRBD1 or TRBD2 (6 bases each). With 5 bases removed from V and 7 bases from J, the gap between germline ends came to 24 bases. Germline CDR1 reads SGHAT; CDR2 reads FQNNGV. This CDR3 spans 16 amino acids. The CDR3, as DNA: TGTGCCAGCAGCCAGGAATTGGTCAGGGGACTTGGAGAGCAGTACTTC. Protein sequence: CASSQELVRGLGEQYF.

The chain joins TRBV12-3 or TRBV12-4 to TRBJ1-2; D is perhaps TRBD1 (6 bases). The CDR3 extends over 15 amino acids. Trimming removed 5 bases from V and 6 bases from J, with 19 bases in between. As DNA, the CDR3 is TGTGCCAGCAGTCTCCGGGGGGGGCTTGTGAATGGCTACACCTTC. Amino acids: CASSLRGGLVNGYTF.

This clonotype was found a few times. CDR3 sequence reads: CSASHLSGARETQYF. The CDR3 DNA reads as TGCAGTGCTAGTCACCTTAGCGGGGCTCGCGAGACCCAGTACTTC. This chain links TRBV20-1 with TRBJ2-5, with TRBD2 matching over 8 bases. The CDR3 has 15 residues. With V trimmed by 3 bases and J by 5 bases, 11 bases remained unmatched. Looked up from germline, CDR1 is DFQATT and CDR2 is SNEGSKA (reference sequence).

This clonotype was detected ten times or more. The rearrangement links TRBV7-2 to TRBJ2-5, with D perhaps matching TRBD1 (5 bases). Germline-derived CDR1 and CDR2 are SGHTA and FQGNSA. V lost 8 bases and J lost 5, with 12 bases in between. The length of the CDR3 is 12 residues. CDR3 bases: TGTGCCAGCGGGTCAGGGTCGGAGACCCAGTACTTC. Translation gives CASGSGSETQYF.

At least ten counts were recorded for this clonotype. This chain connects TRBV7-4 to TRBJ2-3; 9 nucleotides match TRBD2. This CDR3 is built from 18 residues. V lost 4 bases, J lost 2 bases, and 13 bases stayed unmatched. Germline V gene lookup returns CDR1 SGHVT and CDR2 SQSDAQ. Written as DNA, the CDR3 is TGTGCCAGCAGCTCCAGGGATCGCGGGGGGGACGACACAGATACGCAGTATTTT. Amino acids: CASSSRDRGGDDTDTQYF.

This clonotype showed up just once. The chain has TRBV19 and TRBJ2-1, with a tentative D call TRBD1 (6 bases). Germline V lookup: CDR1 LNHDA, CDR2 SQIVND (reference sequence). CDR3 size: 16 residues. Trimming took 6 bases from V and 2 from J, leaving 17 bases between them. This CDR3 is CASSSIGGRTYNEQFF. CDR3 nucleotides: TGTGCCAGTAGCTCTATAGGGGGTAGGACCTACAATGAGCAGTTCTTC.